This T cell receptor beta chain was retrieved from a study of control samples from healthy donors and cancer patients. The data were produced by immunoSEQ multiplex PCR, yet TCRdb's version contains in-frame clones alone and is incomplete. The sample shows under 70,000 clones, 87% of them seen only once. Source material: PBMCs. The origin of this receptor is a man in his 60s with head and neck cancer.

Here the CDR3 reads CASRNRGSRNQPQHF. CDR3 DNA sequence: TGTGCCAGCAGGAACAGGGGAAGTCGCAATCAGCCCCAGCATTTT. The J gene is TRBJ1-5, the V gene TRBV28, with 7 bases lining up with TRBD1. V lost 6 bases, J lost 2 bases, and 7 bases stayed unmatched. The CDR3 length is 15 residues. Per germline, CDR1 MDHEN and CDR2 SYDVKM. The variable domain in full, with the rest retrieved from reference TRBV28 and TRBJ1-5, is DVKVTQSSRYLVKRTGEKVFLECVQDMDHENMFWYRQDPGLGLRLIYFSYDVKMKEKGDIPEGYSVSREKKERFSLILESASTNQTSMYLCASRNRGSRNQPQHFGDGTRLSIL.